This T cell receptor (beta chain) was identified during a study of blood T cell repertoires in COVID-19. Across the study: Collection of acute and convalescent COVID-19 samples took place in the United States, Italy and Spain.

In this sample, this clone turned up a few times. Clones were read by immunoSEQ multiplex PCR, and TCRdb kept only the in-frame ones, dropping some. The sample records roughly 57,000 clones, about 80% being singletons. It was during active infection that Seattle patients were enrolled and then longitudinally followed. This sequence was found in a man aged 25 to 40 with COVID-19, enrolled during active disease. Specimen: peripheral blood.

The CDR3 DNA reads as TGTGCCAGCAGCTTAGTGGAGCTCACAGATACGCAGTATTTT. Its protein is CASSLVELTDTQYF. The gene calls are TRBV11-3 and TRBJ2-3; the D is unclear. The germline gives CDR1 SGHNT, CDR2 YENEEA. Trimming removed 1 base from V and 2 bases from J, with 7 bases in between. The CDR3 runs 14 residues.